This TCR beta chain was found in a study of cytomegalovirus exposure and HLA in healthy donors. Overall study: HLA-typed donors were the source of about 81 million unique TCRs held in an early data release. Whole-study results and caveats: Earlier analysis found most TCR beta V segments productive about 87% or about 30% of the time.

Primers for the PCR totalled 60 Vbeta and 13 Jbeta. Only in-frame clones appear in the TCRdb table, and some are missing; sequencing was by immunoSEQ multiplex PCR. The sample includes around 97,000 clones, around 10% of them seen just once. It was healthy bone marrow donors who served as donors. While unrecorded immune exposures were likely, the donors were nominally healthy when sampled. This clone was found a few times. Its antigen is still unknown. CDR3 length: 16 amino acids. V gave up 2 bases and J gave up 0 bases, with 11 bases separating them. Per germline, CDR1 SGHTA and CDR2 FQGTGA. J is TRBJ2-1 and V is TRBV7-3; D ambiguous. The receptor comes from a man aged 50-59 years in good health and CMV-seropositive. Sequenced: PBMCs. The CDR3 sequence is CASSLLGGISYNEQFF. CDR3 nucleotide sequence: TGTGCCAGCAGCTTATTAGGCGGCATCTCCTACAATGAGCAGTTCTTC. Based on the CDR3 plus reference TRBV7-3 and TRBJ2-1, the full variable domain is GAGVSQTPSNKVTEKGKYVELRCDPISGHTALYWYRQSLGQGPEFLIYFQGTGAADDSGLPNDRFFAVRPEGSVSTLKIQRTERGDSAVYLCASSLLGGISYNEQFFGPGTRLTVL.